This TCR beta chain derives from a study of blood T cell repertoires in COVID-19. In germline, CDR1 is WSHSY, CDR2 SAAADI. Unmatched junction bases numbered 13, after V lost 4 bases and J lost 3 bases. This CDR3 region has 17 residues. Sequencing was performed with immunoSEQ multiplex PCR; in TCRdb, only in-frame clones are kept and a portion is missing. The sample has roughly 57,000 clones, roughly 90% seen once. Sequencing was performed on peripheral blood. The chain has TRBV10-2 and TRBJ1-2, with TRBD1 matching over 8 bases. This receptor was identified in a human donor in a cohort sampled during active COVID-19. This CDR3 is CASSGGRTGSPHYGYTF. The CDR3, as DNA: TGCGCCAGCAGTGGGGGGAGGACAGGGTCCCCCCACTATGGCTACACCTTC.